The 16 T cell receptor beta chains given below trace back to one sample, sequenced in a study of cytomegalovirus exposure and HLA in healthy donors. The PCR contained 60 Vbeta and 13 Jbeta primers. Method: immunoSEQ multiplex PCR; TCRdb's copy keeps in-frame clones and lacks some. The table lists 140,000 to 150,000 clones, around 9.7% of them singletons. The specimen was PBMCs. The receptor set was obtained from a man aged 50-59 years in good health and CMV-seronegative.

The V gene is TRBV18, the J gene TRBJ1-5, with D uncertain. The V end lost 3 bases, the J end lost 6 bases, and 6 bases lay between the germline ends. This CDR3 comprises 12 residues. Per the germline V gene, CDR1 is KGHSH and CDR2 is LQKENI. The CDR3 coding sequence is TGTGCCAGCTCACCGCCCGGTCAGCCCCAGCATTTT. It translates to CASSPPGQPQHF. Full variable domain (missing parts from reference TRBV18 and TRBJ1-5): NAGVMQNPRHLVRRRGQEARLRCSPMKGHSHVYWYRQLPEEGLKFMVYLQKENIIDESGMPKERFSAEFPKEGPSILRIQQVVRGDSAAYFCASSPPGQPQHFGDGTRLSIL.

This clone has more than one count but fewer than ten. The rearrangement joins TRBV29-1 to TRBJ1-3; no reliable D call. V lost 5 bases and J lost 4, with 6 bases in between. CDR1 and CDR2 from the germline V gene are SQVTM and ANQGSEA. The CDR3 covers 11 residues. The CDR3 DNA is TGCAGCGTTCATTCCGGAAACACCATATATTTT. Its protein product is CSVHSGNTIYF. The full variable domain, its missing parts supplied by reference TRBV29-1 and TRBJ1-3, is SAVISQKPSRDICQRGTSLTIQCQVDSQVTMMFWYRQQPGQSLTLIATANQGSEATYESGFVIDKFPISRPNLTFSTLTVSNMSPEDSSIYLCSVHSGNTIYFGEGSWLTVV.

This clone appeared a few times. CDR3 coding DNA: TGTGCCAGCAGCTTCGGACAAATACAGGGCTACGAGCAGTACTTC. This translates into CASSFGQIQGYEQYF. The genes are TRBV7-2 and TRBJ2-7; maybe TRBD1 (6 bases). CDR1 is SGHTA and CDR2 is FQGNSA in the germline V gene. The CDR3 is 15 residues long. Trimming cost V 3 bases and J 3 bases, with 15 bases left between them.

V is TRBV5-1 and J is TRBJ2-5; 13 nucleotides agree with TRBD2. This CDR3 is 18 amino acids long. Germline V gene sequence: CDR1 SGHRS, CDR2 YFSETQ. The V segment lost 7 bases and the J segment 4 bases; nucleotides outside the gene matches: 16. Written as DNA, the CDR3 is TGCGCCAGCCAACCCCAATTCGCCGGGACTAGCGGGGTAGAGACCCAGTACTTC. Protein sequence: CASQPQFAGTSGVETQYF.

This chain links TRBV6-5 with TRBJ1-2; 8 bases line up with TRBD1. CDR3 length: 14 residues. With 4 bases clipped from V and 0 bases from J, the junction kept 1 base outside the gene matches. Germline V lookup: CDR1 MNHEY, CDR2 SVGAGI. The CDR3 DNA is TGTGCCAGCAGTTGGGACAGGTCTAACTATGGCTACACCTTC. Translation: CASSWDRSNYGYTF.

The genes are TRBV30 and TRBJ2-5, with D possibly being TRBD2 (5 bases). The CDR3 length is 13 residues. Germline V gene lookup returns CDR1 GTSNPN and CDR2 SVGIG (reference sequence). V lost 1 base and J lost 1, with 7 bases in between. The CDR3 nucleotides read TGTGCCTGGAGTGGAGGGTTCCAAGAGACCCAGTACTTC. This sequence encodes CAWSGGFQETQYF.

This clone was detected ten times or more. The chain links TRBV6-5 to TRBJ1-5, with 9 bases aligning to TRBD1. The CDR3 has 14 amino acids. The V gene's germline CDR1 is MNHEY and CDR2 SVGAGI. V lost 6 bases to trimming and J lost 6 bases; unmatched junction nucleotides: 6. The CDR3 here is CASRGQGKSQPQHF. The CDR3 nucleotides are TGTGCCAGCAGGGGACAGGGAAAAAGTCAGCCCCAGCATTTT.

This clone was counted only a few times. This chain links TRBV2 with TRBJ2-1; 7 bases line up with TRBD2. CDR3 length: 17 amino acids. J was trimmed by 10 bases and V by 8 bases; bases with no gene match: 23. Germline lookup yields CDR1 SNHLY and CDR2 FYNNEI. The CDR3 coding sequence is TGTGCCAGCGGAGTGAGTTGGGGCGGGAGTGCTACAAACGAGCAGTTCTTC. Its translation is CASGVSWGGSATNEQFF.

This clone was detected a few times. The chain is built from TRBV6-1 and TRBJ1-3; D is uncertain. Germline CDR1 is MNHNS and CDR2 is SASEGT. There are 15 residues in the CDR3. The ends were cut back, 4 bases at V and 2 bases at J, with 12 bases in the middle. This CDR3 reads CASSAHRGAGNTIYF. CDR3 coding DNA: TGTGCCAGCAGTGCCCACCGCGGGGCTGGAAACACCATATATTTT.

The chain is built from TRBV7-9 and TRBJ1-6; the D is unclear. The CDR3 has 15 residues. The V end was cut by 6 bases, the J end by 7 bases, with 16 bases between. The germline V gene encodes CDR1 SEHNR and CDR2 FQNEAQ (reference sequence). In DNA form, the CDR3 reads TGTGCCAGCAGGCACAGCGGGATAGGGAATTCACCCCTCCACTTT. Protein sequence: CASRHSGIGNSPLHF.

In nucleotides, the CDR3 is TGTGCCAGCAACCAAGGGCCGACAGGGTCCTACGAGCAGTACTTC. It yields the protein CASNQGPTGSYEQYF. The chain carries TRBV6-6 and TRBJ2-7; 7 nucleotides match TRBD1. V gave up 7 bases and J gave up 1 base; unmatched junction bases: 10. The CDR3 is made up of 15 amino acids. Germline V CDR1 and CDR2: MNHNY, SVGAGI (reference sequence).

In DNA, the CDR3 is TGCGCCAGCAGCCGCAACAGGGTTAACTATGGCTACACCTTC. Protein product: CASSRNRVNYGYTF. J is TRBJ1-2 and V is TRBV4-1, with D possibly matching TRBD1 (6 bases). The CDR3 totals 14 residues. From germline, CDR1 is MGHRA and CDR2 YSYEKL. Trimming left V 4 bases short and J 1 base short, with 10 bases between.

This clone has a handful of counts. The chain recombines TRBV6-1 with TRBJ2-1; D may be TRBD2 (5 bases). Trimming removed 0 bases at V and 3 bases at J, with 6 bases between. CDR3 length equals 14 residues. Looked up from germline, CDR1 is MNHNS and CDR2 is SASEGT. CDR3 loop: CASSEASGYNEQFF. In DNA form, the CDR3 reads TGTGCCAGCAGTGAAGCAAGCGGCTACAATGAGCAGTTCTTC.

In its sample, this clone was seen a few times. V is TRBV29-1 and J is TRBJ2-2; 13 nucleotides align to TRBD2. CDR1 and CDR2 (germline): SQVTM, ANQGSEA. V shed 6 bases and J 0 bases; nucleotides not matched to a gene: 13. There are 19 residues in the CDR3. CDR3 sequence reads: CSVTSALAGGPSNTGELFF. The CDR3 DNA follows: TGCAGCGTGACATCGGCACTAGCGGGAGGGCCCTCGAACACCGGGGAGCTGTTTTTT.

This clone occurred a few times. One junction end does not reproduce the germline sequence, and a read error may be involved. The genes are TRBV14 and TRBJ2-5; TRBD2 is a possible D gene (5 bases). This CDR3 comprises 14 residues. The germline V gene encodes CDR1 SGHDN and CDR2 FVKESK. The DNA for the CDR3 is TGTGCCAGCAGCCAAGATCTAGCCCAAAAGACCCAGTACTTC. Translating it yields CASSQDLAQKTQYF.

J is TRBJ1-3 and V is TRBV5-1, with 9 positions matching TRBD1. This CDR3 region has 16 residues. Losses at the gene ends were 3 bases for V and 2 bases for J; bases not matched to a gene: 6. The germline V gene has CDR1 SGHRS and CDR2 YFSETQ. This CDR3 is CASSSSGTGPGNTIYF. The CDR3 DNA sequence: TGCGCCAGCAGCTCATCCGGGACAGGGCCTGGAAACACCATATATTTT.